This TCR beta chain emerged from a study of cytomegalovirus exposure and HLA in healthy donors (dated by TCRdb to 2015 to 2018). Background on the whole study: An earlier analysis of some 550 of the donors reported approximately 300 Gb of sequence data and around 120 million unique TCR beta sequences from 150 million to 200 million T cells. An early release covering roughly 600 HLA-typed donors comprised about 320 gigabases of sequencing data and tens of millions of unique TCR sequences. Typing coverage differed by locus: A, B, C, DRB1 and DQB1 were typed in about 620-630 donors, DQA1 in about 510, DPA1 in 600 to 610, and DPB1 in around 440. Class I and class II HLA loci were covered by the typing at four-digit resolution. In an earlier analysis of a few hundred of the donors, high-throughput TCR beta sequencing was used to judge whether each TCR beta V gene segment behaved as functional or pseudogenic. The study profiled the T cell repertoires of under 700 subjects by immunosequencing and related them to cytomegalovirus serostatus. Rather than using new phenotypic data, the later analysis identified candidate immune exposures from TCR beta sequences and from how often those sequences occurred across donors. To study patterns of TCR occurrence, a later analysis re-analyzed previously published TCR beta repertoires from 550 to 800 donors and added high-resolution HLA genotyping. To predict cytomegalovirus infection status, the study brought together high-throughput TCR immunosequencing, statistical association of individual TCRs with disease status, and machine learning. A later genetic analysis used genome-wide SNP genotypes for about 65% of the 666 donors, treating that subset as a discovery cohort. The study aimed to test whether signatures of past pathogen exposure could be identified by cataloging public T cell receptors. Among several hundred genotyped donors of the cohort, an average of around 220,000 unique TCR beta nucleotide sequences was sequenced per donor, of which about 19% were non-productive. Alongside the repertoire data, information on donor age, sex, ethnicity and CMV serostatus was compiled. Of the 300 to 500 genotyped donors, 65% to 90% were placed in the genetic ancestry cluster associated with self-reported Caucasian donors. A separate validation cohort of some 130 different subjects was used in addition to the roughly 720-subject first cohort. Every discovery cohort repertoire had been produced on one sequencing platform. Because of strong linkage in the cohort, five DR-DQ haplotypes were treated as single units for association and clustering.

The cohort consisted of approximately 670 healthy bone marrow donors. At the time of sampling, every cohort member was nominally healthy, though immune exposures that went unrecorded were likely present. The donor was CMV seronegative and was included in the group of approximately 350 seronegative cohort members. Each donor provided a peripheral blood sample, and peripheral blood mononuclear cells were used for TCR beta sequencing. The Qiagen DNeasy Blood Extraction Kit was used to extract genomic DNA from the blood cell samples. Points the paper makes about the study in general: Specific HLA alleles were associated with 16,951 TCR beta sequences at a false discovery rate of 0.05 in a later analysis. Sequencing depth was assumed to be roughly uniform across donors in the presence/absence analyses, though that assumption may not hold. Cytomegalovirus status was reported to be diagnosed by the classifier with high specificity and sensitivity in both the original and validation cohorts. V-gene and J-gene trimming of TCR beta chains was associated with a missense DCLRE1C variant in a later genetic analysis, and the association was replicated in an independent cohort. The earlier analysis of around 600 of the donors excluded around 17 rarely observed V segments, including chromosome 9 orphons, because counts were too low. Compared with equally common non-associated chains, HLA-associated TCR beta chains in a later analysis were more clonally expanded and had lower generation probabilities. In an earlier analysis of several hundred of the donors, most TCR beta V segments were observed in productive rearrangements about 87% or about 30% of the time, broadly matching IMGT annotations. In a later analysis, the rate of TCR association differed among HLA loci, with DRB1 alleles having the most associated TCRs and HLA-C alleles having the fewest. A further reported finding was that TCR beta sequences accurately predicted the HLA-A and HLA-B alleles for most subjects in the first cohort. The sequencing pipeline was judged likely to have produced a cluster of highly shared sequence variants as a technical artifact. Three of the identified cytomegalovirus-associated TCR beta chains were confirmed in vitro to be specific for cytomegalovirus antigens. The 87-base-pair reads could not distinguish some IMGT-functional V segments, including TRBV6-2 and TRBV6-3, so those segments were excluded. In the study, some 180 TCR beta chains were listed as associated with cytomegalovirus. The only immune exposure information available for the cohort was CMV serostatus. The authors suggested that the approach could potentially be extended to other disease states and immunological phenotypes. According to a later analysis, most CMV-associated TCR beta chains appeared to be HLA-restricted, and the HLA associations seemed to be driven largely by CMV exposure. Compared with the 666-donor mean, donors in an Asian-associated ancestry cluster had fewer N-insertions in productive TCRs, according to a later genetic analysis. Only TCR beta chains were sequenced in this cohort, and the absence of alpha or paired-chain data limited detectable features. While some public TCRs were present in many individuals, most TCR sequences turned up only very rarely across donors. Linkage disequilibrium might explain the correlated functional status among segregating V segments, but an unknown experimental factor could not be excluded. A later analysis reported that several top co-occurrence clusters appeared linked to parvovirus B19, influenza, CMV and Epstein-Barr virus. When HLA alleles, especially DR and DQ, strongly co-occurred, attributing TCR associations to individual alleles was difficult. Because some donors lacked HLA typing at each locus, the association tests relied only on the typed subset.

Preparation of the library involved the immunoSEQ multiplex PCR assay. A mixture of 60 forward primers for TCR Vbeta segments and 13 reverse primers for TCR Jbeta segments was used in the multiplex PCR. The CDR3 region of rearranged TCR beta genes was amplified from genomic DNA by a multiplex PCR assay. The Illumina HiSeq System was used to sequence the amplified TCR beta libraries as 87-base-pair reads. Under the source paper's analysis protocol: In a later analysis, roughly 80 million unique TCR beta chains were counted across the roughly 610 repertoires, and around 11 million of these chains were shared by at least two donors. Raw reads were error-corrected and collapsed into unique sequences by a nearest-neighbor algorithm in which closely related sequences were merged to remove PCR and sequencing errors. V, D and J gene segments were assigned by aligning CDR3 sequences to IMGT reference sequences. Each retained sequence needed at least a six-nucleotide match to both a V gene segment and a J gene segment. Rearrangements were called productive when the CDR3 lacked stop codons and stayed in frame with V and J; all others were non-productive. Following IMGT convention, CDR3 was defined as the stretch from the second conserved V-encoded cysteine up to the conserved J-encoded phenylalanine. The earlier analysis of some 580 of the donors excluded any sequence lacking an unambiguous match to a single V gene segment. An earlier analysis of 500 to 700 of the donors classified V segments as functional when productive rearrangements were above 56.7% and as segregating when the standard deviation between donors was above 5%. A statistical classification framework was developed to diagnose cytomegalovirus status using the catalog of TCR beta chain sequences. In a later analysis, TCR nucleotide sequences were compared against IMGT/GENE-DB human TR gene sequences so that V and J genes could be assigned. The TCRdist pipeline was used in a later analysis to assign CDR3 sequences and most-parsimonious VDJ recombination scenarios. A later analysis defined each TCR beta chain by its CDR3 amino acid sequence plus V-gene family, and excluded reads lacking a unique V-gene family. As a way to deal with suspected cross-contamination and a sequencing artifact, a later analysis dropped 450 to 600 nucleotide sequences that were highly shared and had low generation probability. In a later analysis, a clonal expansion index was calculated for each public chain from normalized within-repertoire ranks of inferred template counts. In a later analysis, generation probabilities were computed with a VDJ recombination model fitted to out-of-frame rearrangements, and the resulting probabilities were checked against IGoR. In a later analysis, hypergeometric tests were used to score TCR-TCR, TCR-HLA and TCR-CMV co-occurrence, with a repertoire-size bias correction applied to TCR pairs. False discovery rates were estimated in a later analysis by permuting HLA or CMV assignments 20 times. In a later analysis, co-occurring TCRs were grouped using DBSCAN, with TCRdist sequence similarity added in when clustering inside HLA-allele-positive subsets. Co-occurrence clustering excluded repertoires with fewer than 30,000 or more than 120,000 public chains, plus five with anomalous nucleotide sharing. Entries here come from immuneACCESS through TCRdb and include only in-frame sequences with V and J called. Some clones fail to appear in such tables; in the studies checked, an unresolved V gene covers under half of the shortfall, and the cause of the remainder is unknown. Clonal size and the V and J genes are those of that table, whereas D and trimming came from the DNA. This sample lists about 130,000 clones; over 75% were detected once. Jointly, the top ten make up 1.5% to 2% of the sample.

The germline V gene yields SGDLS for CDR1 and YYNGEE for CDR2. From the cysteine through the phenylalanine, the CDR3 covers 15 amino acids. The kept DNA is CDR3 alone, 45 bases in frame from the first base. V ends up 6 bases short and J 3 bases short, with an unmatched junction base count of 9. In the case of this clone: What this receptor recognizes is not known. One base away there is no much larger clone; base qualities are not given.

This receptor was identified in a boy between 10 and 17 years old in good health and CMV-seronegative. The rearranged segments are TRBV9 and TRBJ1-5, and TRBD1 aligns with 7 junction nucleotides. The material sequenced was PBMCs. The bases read TGTGCCAGCAACGCACAGGGGTTTATCAATCAGCCCCAGCATTTT. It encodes CASNAQGFINQPQHF.